This TCR beta chain was captured in a study of regulatory T cells in long-lasting Graves disease. This clonotype was seen at least ten times. Regarding time point: newly diagnosed GD, antithyroid drugs for less than 3 months. Isolated PBMC RNA provided the starting material for the TCR library. Arm-PCR of CDR3 regions with iRepertoire HTBI primers generated TCR beta libraries. MiXCR was run by TCRdb on the multiplex PCR reads, yielding one entry per CDR3 protein. The sample holds hundreds of thousands of distinct CDR3 sequences; around 15% are singletons and the top ten take 15% to 20%. The ends lost 4 bases at V and 4 bases at J; junction bases unmatched: 13. Germline CDR1 reads MDHEN; CDR2 reads SYDVKM. CDR3 length: 18 amino acids. These data were also reused for a study on T cells in Graves' hyperthyroidism and ophthalmopathy.

This sequence joins TRBV28 and TRBJ2-5; 12 bases are shared with TRBD2. The sequence was collected from a woman under 40 with Graves disease. The source material was peripheral blood mononuclear cells (PBMCs), sampled at new diagnosis, from a patient treated with antithyroid drugs. DNA for the CDR3: TGTGCCAGCAGTTCTAGCGGGAGGGGCCATCCCGTGGGAGAGACCCAGTACTTC. It yields the protein CASSSSGRGHPVGETQYF.